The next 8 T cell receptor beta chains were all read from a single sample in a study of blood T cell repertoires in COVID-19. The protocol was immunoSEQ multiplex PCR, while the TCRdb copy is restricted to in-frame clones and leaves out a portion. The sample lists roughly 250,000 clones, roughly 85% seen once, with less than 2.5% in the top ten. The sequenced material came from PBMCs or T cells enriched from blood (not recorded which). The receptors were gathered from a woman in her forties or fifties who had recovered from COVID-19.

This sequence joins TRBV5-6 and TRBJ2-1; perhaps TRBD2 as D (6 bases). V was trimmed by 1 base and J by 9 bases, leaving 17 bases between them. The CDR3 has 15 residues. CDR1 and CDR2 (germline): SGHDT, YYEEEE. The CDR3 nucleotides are TGTGCCAGCAGCTTGCTTTTTCTAGACGGGGGTGAGCAGTTCTTC. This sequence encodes CASSLLFLDGGEQFF.

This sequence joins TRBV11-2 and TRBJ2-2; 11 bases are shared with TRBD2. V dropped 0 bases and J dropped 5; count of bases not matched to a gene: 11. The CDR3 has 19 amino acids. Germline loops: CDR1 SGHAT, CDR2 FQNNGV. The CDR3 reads CASSLDLVSGRVSTGELFF. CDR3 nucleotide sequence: TGTGCCAGCAGCTTAGATCTCGTTAGCGGGAGGGTATCGACCGGGGAGCTGTTTTTT.

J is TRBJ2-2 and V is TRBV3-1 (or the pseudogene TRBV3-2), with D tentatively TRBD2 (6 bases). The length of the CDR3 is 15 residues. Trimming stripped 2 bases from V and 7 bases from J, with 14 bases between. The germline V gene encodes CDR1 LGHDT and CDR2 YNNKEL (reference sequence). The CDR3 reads CASSQLLAPGGELFF. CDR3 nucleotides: TGTGCCAGCAGCCAACTCCTAGCGCCGGGCGGGGAGCTGTTTTTT.

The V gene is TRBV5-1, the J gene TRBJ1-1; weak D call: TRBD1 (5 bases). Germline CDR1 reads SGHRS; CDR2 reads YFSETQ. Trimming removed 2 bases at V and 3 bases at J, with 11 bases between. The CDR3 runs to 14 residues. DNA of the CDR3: TGCGCCAGCAGCTTCCTACAGGTCGACACTGAAGCTTTCTTT. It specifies CASSFLQVDTEAFF.

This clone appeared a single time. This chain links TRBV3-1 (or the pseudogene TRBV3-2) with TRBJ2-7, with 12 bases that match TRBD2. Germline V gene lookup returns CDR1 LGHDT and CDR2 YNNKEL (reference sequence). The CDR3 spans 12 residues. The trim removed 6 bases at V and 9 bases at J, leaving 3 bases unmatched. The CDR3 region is CASRLAGGSQYF. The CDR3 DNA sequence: TGTGCCAGCAGGCTAGCGGGAGGGTCGCAGTACTTC.

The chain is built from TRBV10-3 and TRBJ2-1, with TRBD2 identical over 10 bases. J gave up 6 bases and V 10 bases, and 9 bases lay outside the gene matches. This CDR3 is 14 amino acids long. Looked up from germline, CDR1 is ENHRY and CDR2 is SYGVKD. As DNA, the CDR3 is TGTGCCACGACGCTAGCGGGAGACGGCAATGAGCAGTTCTTC. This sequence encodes CATTLAGDGNEQFF.

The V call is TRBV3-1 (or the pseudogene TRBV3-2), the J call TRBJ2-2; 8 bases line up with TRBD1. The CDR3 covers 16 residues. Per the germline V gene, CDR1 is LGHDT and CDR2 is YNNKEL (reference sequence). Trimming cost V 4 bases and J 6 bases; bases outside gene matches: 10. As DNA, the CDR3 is TGTGCCAGCAGCCCCGAGGACAGGGTAGTCGCCGGGGAGCTGTTTTTT. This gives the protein CASSPEDRVVAGELFF.

CDR3 in DNA: TGCGCCAGCAGCTTGGAAATTGGCGGGTATTTTTCCTACGAGCAGTACTTC. Amino acids: CASSLEIGGYFSYEQYF. The rearrangement links TRBV5-1 to TRBJ2-7; a possible D gene is TRBD2 (5 bases). From germline, CDR1 is SGHRS and CDR2 YFSETQ. This CDR3 contains 17 residues. V lost 0 bases to trimming and J lost 1 base, with 17 bases between them. Full variable domain (outside the CDR3, taken from reference TRBV5-1 and TRBJ2-7): KAGVTQTPRYLIKTRGQQVTLSCSPISGHRSVSWYQQTPGQGLQFLFEYFSETQRNKGNFPGRFSGRQFSNSRSEMNVSTLELGDSALYLCASSLEIGGYFSYEQYFGPGTRLTVT.